The present T cell receptor (beta chain) was sequenced within a study of blood T cell repertoires in COVID-19. CDR3 length equals 13 residues. The V gene's germline CDR1 is MNHEY and CDR2 SVGEGT. Trimming stripped 4 bases from V and 3 bases from J, with 9 bases between. The repertoire was sequenced with immunoSEQ multiplex PCR; TCRdb's copy has only in-frame clones and lacks some. The sample lists some 200,000 clones; roughly 80% were seen once. This clonotype originated in an elderly woman with active or convalescent COVID-19. Input material: peripheral blood. The chain has TRBV6-2 or TRBV6-3 and TRBJ1-2; perhaps TRBD1 as D (6 bases). DNA of the CDR3: TGTGCCAGCAGTTTAGGACAGTACTATGGCTACACCTTC. Amino acid sequence: CASSLGQYYGYTF.